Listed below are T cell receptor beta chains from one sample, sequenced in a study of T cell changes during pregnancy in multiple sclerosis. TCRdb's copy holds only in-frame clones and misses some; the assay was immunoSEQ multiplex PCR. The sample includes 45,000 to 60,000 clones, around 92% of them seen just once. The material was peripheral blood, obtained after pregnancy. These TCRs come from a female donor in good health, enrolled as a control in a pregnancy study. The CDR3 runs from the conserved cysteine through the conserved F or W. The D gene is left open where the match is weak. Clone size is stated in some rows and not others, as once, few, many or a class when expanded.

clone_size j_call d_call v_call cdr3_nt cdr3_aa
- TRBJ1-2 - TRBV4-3 TGCGCCAGCAGCCAAGTGGTGAGCTATGGCTACACCTTC CASSQVVSYGYTF
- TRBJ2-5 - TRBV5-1 TGCGCCAGCTATTACCAGGGGCCCCAAGAGACCCAGTACTTC CASYYQGPQETQYF
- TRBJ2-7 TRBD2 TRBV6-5 TGTGCCAGCAGTTGGCGGGGGACTTACGAGCAGTACTTC CASSWRGTYEQYF
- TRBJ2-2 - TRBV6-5 TGTGCCAGCAGTTACTCGAGACAGGACACCGGGGAGCTGTTTTTT CASSYSRQDTGELFF
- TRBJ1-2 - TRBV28 TGTGCCAGCAGTTCAGGGGCAGAGGGCTACACCTTC CASSSGAEGYTF
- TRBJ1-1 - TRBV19 TGTGCCAGTAGTATATACGGCAGGGACACTGAAGCTTTCTTT CASSIYGRDTEAFF
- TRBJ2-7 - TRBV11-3 TGTGCCAGCAGCTTATCAGGGGCAGGCTCCTACGAGCAGTACTTC CASSLSGAGSYEQYF
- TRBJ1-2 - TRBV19 TGTGCCAGTAGTATATTACGGGGGGGAATGAACTATGGCTACACCTTC CASSILRGGMNYGYTF
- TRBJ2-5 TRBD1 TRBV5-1 TGCGCCAGCAGCTTAGGGACAGGGACGTATAGGGAGACCCAGTACTTC CASSLGTGTYRETQYF
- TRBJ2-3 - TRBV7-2 TGTGCCAGCAGCTTATTCTCAACCGGGGAGGCAGATACGCAGTATTTT CASSLFSTGEADTQYF
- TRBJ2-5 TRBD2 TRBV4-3 TGCGCCAGCAGCCAGTCTAGCGGGAGGCCCCCCGGTGAGACCCAGTACTTC CASSQSSGRPPGETQYF
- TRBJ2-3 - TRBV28 TGTGCCAGCAGTTTAGCGGGGACAGATACGCAGTATTTT CASSLAGTDTQYF
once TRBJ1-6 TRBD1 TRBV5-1 TGCACCAGCAGCTCGAAACAGGGGTCACCCCTCCACTTT CTSSSKQGSPLHF
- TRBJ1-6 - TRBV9 TGTGCCAGCAGCCTGACAGTCAGCTCCTATAATTCACCCCTCCACTTT CASSLTVSSYNSPLHF
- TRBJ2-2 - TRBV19 TGTGCCAGTAGTACGGGGGGCGTATATACCGGGGAGCTGTTTTTT CASSTGGVYTGELFF
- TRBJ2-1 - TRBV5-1 TGCGCCAGCAGCTTGGAGGGGGGGTACAATGAGCAGTTCTTC CASSLEGGYNEQFF
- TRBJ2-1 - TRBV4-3 TGCGCCAGCAGCCAAGAGGGGCTGGTGTGGGGAGGGGGTGAGCAGTTCTTC CASSQEGLVWGGGEQFF
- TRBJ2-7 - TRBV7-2 TGTGCCAGCAGCTTAGGACCGGGATACGAGCAGTACTTC CASSLGPGYEQYF
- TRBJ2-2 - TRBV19 TGTGCCAGTAGTTTCCGAGATCCCGGGGAGCTGTTTTTT CASSFRDPGELFF
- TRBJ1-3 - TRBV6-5 TGTGCCAGCAGTTACGGATGGGCCTTTGGAAACACCATATATTTT CASSYGWAFGNTIYF
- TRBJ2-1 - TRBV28 TGTGCCAGCACCACTCCCCCCTCTAGAGGTTTTCTCAATGAGCAGTTCTTC CASTTPPSRGFLNEQFF
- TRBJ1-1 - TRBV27 TGTGCCAGCAGTACCTTCGGGAACACTGAAGCTTTCTTT CASSTFGNTEAFF
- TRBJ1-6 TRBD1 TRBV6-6 TGTGCCAGCAGTTATCCCGCGGACAGGGTTGGGTCACCCCTCCACTTT CASSYPADRVGSPLHF
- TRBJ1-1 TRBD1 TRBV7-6 TGTGCCAGCACCCGCCGTGACAGGGGGTCGAACACTGAAGCTTTCTTT CASTRRDRGSNTEAFF
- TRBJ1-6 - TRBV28 TGTGCCAGCAGGCACACCCCAGGGGCCCACTCCTATAATTCACCCCTCCACTTT CASRHTPGAHSYNSPLHF
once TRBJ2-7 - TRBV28 TGTGCCAGCAGTTGGGGCAGGGAAATTGACGAGCAGTACTTC CASSWGREIDEQYF